This entry is about one TCR beta chain. This sample stems from a study of blood T cell repertoires in COVID-19. Sequencing was performed with immunoSEQ multiplex PCR; in TCRdb, only in-frame clones are kept and a portion is missing. There are some 50,000 clones in the sample; 80% to 90% occur only once, and 1.6% lies in the top ten. This clonotype originated in a man between 60 and 75 years old with acute or convalescent COVID-19. Sequenced material: peripheral blood.

The CDR3 region has the DNA TGTGCCAGCAGCTTCATCCAGGGCCCAGCCTTGGATCAGCCCCAGCATTTT. This encodes CASSFIQGPALDQPQHF. V and J are TRBV7-8 and TRBJ1-5; weak D call: TRBD1 (5 bases). The V end was cut by 3 bases, the J end by 5 bases, with 20 bases between. There are 17 residues in the CDR3. The germline gives CDR1 SGHVS, CDR2 FQNEAQ.